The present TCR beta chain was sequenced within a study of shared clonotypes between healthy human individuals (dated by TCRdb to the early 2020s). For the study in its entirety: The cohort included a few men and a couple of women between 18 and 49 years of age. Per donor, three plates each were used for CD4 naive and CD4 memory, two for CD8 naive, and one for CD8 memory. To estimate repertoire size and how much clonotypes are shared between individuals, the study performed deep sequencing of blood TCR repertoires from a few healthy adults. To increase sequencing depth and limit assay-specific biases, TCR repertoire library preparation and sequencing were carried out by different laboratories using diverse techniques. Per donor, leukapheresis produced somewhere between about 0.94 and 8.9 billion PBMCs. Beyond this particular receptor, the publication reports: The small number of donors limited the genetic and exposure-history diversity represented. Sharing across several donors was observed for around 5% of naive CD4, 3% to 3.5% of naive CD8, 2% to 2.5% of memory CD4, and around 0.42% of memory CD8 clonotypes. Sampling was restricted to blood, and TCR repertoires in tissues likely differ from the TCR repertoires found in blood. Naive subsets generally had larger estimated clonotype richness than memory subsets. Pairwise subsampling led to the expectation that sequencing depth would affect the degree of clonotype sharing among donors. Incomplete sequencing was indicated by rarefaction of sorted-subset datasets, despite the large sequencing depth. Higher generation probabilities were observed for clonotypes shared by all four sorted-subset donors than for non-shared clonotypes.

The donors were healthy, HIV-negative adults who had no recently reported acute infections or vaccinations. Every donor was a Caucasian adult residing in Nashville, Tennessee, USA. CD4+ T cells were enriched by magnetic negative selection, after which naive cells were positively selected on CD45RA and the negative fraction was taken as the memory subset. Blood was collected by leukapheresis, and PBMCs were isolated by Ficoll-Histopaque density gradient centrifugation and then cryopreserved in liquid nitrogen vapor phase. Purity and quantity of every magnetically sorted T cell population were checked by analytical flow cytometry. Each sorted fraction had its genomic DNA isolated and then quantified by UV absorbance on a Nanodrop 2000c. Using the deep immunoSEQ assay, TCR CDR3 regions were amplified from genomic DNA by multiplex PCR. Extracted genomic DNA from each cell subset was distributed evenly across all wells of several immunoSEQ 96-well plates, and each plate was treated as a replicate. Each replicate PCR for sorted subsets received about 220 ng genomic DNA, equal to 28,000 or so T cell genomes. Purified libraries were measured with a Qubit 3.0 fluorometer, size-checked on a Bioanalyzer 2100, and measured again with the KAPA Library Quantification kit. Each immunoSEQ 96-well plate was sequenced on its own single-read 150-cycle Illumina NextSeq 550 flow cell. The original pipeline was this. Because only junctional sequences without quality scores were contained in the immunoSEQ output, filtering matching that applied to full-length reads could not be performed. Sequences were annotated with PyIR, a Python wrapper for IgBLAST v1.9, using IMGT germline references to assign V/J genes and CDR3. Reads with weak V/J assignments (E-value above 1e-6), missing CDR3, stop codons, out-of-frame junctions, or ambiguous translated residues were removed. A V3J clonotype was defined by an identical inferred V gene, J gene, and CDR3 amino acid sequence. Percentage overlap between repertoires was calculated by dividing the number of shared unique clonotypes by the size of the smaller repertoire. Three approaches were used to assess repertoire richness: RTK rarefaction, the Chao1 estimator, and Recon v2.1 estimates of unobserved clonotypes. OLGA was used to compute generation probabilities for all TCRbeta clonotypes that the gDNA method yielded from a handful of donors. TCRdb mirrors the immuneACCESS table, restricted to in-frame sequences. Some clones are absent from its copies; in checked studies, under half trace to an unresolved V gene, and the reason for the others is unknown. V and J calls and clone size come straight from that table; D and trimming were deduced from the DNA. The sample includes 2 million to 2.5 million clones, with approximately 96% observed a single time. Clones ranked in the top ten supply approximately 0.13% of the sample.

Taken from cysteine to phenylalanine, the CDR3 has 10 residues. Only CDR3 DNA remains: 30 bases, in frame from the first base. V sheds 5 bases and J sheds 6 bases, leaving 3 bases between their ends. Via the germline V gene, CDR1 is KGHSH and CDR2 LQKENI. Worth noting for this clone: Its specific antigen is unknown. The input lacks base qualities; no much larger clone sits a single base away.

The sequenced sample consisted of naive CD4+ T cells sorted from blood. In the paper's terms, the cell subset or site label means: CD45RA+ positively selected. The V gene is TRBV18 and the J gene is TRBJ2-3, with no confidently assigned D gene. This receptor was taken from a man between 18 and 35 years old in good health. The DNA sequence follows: TGTGCCAGCTCAGGGGATACGCAGTATTTT. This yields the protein CASSGDTQYF.